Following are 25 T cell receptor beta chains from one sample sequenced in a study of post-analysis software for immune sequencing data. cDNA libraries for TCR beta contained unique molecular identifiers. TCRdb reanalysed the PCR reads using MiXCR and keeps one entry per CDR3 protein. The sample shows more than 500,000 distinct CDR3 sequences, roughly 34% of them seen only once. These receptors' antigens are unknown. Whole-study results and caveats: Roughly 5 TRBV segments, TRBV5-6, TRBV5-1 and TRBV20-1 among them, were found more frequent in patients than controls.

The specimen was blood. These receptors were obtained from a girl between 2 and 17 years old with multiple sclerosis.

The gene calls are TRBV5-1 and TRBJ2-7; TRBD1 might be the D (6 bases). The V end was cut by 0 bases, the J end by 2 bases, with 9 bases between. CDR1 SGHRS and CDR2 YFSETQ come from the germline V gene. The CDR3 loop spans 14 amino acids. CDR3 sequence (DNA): TGCGCCAGCAGCTTGGAGACAGGAACCTACGAGCAGTACTTC. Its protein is CASSLETGTYEQYF. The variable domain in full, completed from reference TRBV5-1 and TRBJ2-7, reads KAGVTQTPRYLIKTRGQQVTLSCSPISGHRSVSWYQQTPGQGLQFLFEYFSETQRNKGNFPGRFSGRQFSNSRSEMNVSTLELGDSALYLCASSLETGTYEQYFGPGTRLTVT.

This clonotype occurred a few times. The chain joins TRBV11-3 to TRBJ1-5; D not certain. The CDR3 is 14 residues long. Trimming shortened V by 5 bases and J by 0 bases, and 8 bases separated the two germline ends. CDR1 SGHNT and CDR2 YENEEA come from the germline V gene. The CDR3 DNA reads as TGTGCCAGCAGCGGGAGGTATAGCAATCAGCCCCAGCATTTT. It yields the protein CASSGRYSNQPQHF.

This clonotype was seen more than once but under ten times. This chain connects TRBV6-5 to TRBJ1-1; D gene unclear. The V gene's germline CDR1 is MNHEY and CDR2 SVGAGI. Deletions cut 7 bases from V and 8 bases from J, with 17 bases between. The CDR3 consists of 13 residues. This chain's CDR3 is CASIRTALGEAFF. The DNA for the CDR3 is TGTGCCAGCATCCGGACCGCTCTAGGGGAAGCTTTCTTT.

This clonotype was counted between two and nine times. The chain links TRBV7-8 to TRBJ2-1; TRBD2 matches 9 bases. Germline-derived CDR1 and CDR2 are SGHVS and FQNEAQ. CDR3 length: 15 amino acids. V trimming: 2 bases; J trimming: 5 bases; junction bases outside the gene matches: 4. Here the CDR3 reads CASSLYSGGHNEQFF. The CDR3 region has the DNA TGTGCCAGCAGCTTATATAGCGGGGGCCACAATGAGCAGTTCTTC.

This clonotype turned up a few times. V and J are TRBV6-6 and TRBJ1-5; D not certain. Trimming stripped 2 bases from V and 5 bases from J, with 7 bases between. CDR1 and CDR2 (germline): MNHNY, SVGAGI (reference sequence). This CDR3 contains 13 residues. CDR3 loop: CASSYPPDQPQHF. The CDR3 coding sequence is TGTGCCAGCAGTTACCCTCCAGATCAGCCCCAGCATTTT.

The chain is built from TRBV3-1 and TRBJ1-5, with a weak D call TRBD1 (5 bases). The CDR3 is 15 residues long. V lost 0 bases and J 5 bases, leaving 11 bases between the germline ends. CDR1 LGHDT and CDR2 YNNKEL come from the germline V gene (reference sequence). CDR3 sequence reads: CASSQDVGADQPQHF. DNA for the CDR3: TGTGCCAGCAGCCAAGATGTAGGGGCAGATCAGCCCCAGCATTTT.

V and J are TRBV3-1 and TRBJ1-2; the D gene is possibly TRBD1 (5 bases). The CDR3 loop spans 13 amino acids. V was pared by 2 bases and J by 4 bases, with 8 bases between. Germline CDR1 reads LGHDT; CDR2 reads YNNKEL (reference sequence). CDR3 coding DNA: TGTGCCAGCAGCCAATGGGGGAGCTATGGCTACACCTTC. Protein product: CASSQWGSYGYTF.

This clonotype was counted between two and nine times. CDR3 protein: CASSPGQGAHEQYF. The CDR3 DNA sequence: TGTGCCAGCAGCCCGGGACAGGGGGCACACGAGCAGTACTTC. V is TRBV5-6 and J is TRBJ2-7; TRBD1 aligns across 12 bases. Trimming cost V 4 bases and J 5 bases; bases outside gene matches: 4. CDR3 length: 14 residues. Germline V gene sequence: CDR1 SGHDT, CDR2 YYEEEE.

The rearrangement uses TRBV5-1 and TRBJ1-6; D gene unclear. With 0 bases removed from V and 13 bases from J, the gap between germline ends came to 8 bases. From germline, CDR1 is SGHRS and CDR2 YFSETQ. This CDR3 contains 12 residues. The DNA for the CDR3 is TGCGCCAGCAGCTTGGACGGCAGGCCCCTCCACTTT. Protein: CASSLDGRPLHF. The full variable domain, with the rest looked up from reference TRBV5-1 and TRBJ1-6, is KAGVTQTPRYLIKTRGQQVTLSCSPISGHRSVSWYQQTPGQGLQFLFEYFSETQRNKGNFPGRFSGRQFSNSRSEMNVSTLELGDSALYLCASSLDGRPLHFGNGTRLTVT.

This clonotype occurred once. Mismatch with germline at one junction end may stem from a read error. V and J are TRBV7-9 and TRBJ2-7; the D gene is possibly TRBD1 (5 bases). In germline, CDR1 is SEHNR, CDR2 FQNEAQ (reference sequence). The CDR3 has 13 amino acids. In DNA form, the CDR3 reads TGTACCAGCAGCCCTAGACAGTCCTACGAGCAGTACTTC. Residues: CTSSPRQSYEQYF.

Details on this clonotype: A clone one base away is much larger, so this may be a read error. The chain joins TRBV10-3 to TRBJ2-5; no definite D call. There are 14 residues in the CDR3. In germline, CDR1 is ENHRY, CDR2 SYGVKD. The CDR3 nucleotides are TGTGCCAACAGTGAGTCTAGAAATGGAGAGACCCAGTACTTC. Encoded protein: CANSESRNGETQYF.

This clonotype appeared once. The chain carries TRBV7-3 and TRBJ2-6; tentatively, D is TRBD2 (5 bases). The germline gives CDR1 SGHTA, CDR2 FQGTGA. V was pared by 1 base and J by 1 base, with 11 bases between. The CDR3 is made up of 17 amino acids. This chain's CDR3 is CASSLRVGDSGANVLTF. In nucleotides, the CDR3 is TGTGCCAGCAGCTTAAGGGTGGGAGATTCTGGGGCCAACGTCCTGACTTTC.

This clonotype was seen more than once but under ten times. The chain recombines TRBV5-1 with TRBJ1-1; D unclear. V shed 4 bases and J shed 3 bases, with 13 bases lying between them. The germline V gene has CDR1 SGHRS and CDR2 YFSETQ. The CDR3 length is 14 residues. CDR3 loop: CASSPTTGDTEAFF. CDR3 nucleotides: TGCGCCAGCAGCCCGACAACCGGGGACACTGAAGCTTTCTTT.

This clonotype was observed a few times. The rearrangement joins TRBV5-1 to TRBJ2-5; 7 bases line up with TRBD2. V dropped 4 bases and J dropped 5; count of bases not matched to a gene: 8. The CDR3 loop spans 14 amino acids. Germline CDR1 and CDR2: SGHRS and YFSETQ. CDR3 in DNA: TGCGCCAGCAGCGAGACTAGCATAATTGAGACCCAGTACTTC. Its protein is CASSETSIIETQYF.

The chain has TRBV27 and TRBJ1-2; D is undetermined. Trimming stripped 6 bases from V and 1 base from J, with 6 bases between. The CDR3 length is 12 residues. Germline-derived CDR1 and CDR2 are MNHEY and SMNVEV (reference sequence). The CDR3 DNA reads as TGTGCCAGCAGGGGGATTAACTATGGCTACACCTTC. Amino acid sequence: CASRGINYGYTF.

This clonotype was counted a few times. The CDR3 sequence is CSALGSSTGYTF. The CDR3, as DNA: TGCAGTGCTTTAGGATCTTCGACTGGCTACACCTTC. This chain uses TRBV20-1 with TRBJ1-2, with D hard to call. V was shortened by 5 bases and J by 7 bases, with 14 bases between the two germline ends. Per the germline V gene, CDR1 is DFQATT and CDR2 is SNEGSKA (reference sequence). The length of the CDR3 is 12 residues.

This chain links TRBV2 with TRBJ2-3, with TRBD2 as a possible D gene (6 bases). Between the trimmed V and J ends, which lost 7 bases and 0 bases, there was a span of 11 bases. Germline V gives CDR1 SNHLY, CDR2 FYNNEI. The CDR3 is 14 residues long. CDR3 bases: TGTGCCAGCATGGGACTTATAAGCACAGATACGCAGTATTTT. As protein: CASMGLISTDTQYF.

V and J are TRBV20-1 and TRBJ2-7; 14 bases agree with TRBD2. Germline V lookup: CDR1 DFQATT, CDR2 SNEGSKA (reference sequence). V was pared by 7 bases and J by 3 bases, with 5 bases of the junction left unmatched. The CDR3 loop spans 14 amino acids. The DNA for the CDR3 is TGCAGTGTTGGGACTAGCGGGGGATTCTACGAGCAGTACTTC. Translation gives CSVGTSGGFYEQYF.

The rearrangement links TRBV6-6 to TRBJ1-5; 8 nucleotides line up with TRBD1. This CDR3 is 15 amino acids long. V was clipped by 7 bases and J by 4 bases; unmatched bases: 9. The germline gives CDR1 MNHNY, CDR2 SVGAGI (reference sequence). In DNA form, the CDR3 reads TGTGCCAGCACCACATCGACAGGGGTTAATCAGCCCCAGCATTTT. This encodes CASTTSTGVNQPQHF.

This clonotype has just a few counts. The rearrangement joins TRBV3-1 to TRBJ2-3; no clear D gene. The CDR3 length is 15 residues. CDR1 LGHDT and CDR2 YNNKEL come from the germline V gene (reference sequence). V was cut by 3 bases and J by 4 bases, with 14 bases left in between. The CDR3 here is CASSQSDSLADTQYF. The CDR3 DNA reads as TGTGCCAGCAGCCAGTCGGATAGCTTGGCAGATACGCAGTATTTT.

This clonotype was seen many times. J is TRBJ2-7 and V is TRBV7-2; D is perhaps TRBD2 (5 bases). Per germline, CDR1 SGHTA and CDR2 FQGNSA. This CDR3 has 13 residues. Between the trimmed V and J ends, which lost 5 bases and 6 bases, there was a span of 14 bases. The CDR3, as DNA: TGTGCCAGCAGCCCTACCCGAGGGCGCGAGCAGTACTTC. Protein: CASSPTRGREQYF.

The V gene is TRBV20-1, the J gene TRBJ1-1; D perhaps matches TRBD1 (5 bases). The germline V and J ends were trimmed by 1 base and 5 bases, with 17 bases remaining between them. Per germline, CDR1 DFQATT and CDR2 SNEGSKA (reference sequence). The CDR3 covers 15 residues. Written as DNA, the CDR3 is TGCAGTGCTAGAGTCCCCGCAGGGAGGGATACTGAAGCTTTCTTT. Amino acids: CSARVPAGRDTEAFF.

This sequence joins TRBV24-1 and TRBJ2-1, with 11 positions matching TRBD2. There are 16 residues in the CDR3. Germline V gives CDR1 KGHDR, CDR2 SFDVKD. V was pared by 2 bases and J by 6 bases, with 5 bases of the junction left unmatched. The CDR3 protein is CATSDSGTSGLNEQFF. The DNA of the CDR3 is TGTGCCACCAGTGATTCCGGGACTAGCGGACTCAATGAGCAGTTCTTC.

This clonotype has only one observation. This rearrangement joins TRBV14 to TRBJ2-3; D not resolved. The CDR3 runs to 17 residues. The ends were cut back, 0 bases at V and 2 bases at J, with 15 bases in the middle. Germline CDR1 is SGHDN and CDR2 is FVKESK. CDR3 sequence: CASSQDSARAFTDTQYF. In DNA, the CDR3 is TGTGCCAGCAGCCAAGACTCGGCACGCGCTTTCACAGATACGCAGTATTTT.

The CDR3 loop reads CSAPGTDTYEQYF. Here the CDR3 DNA reads TGCAGTGCTCCCGGGACGGACACCTACGAGCAGTACTTC. The chain couples TRBV20-1 to TRBJ2-5; perhaps D is TRBD1 or TRBD2 (5 bases each). The end of the DNA fits TRBJ2-7 better, so the J call may be wrong. Per germline, CDR1 DFQATT and CDR2 SNEGSKA (reference sequence). The length of the CDR3 is 13 residues.